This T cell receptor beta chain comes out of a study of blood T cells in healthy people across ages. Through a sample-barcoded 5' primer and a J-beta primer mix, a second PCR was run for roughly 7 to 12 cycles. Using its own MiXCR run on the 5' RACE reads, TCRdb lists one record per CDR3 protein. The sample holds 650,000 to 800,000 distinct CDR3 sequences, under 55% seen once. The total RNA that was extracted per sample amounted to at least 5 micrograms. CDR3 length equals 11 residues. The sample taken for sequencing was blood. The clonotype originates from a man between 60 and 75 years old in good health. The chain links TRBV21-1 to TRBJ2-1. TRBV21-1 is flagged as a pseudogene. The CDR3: CASSKVDEQFF. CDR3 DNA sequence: TGTGCCAGCAGTAAGGTTGATGAGCAGTTCTTC.